This TCR beta chain was observed in a study of T cell responses to AZD1222 COVID-19 vaccine. General study results and limits: CD4 TCRs covered the whole spike, strongest at regions 160-218 and 743-854. Recipients of two AZD1222 doses showed rising Spike-specific TCR breadth and depth. Among the donors, most were white British and more were female, and clonal diversity was possibly underestimated. Among those given AZD1222, only 6 or 7 were seropositive at baseline.

Only in-frame clones appear in the TCRdb table, and some are missing; sequencing was by immunoSEQ multiplex PCR. The table has roughly 120,000 clones, roughly 90% seen once; the top ten hold 3.5% to 5%. The V gene lost 0 bases and the J gene lost 2 bases, with 9 bases spanning the gap. The CDR3 covers 15 residues. Germline V gene lookup returns CDR1 SGHRS and CDR2 YFSETQ. In the case of this clone: What it recognizes is unknown.

The source is an adult in good health. This rearrangement joins TRBV5-1 to TRBJ2-1; possible D gene TRBD2, 6 bases. The source was peripheral blood, collected on day 0 of AZD1222 vaccination. The CDR3 protein is CASSLVGGAYNEQFF. In DNA, the CDR3 is TGCGCCAGCAGCTTGGTGGGGGGTGCCTACAATGAGCAGTTCTTC.